A single sample gave rise to the 9 T cell receptor beta chains below, sequenced in a study of CD8 T cells in ankylosing spondylitis. TCRdb used MiXCR to reprocess the 5' RACE reads, holding one entry per CDR3 protein. The sample carries about 270,000 distinct CDR3 sequences, roughly 32% recorded once. Sequenced: blood, either unsorted or a sorted T cell fraction (not recorded which). These receptors were taken from a male donor with ankylosing spondylitis or in good health (not recorded which).

This clonotype was counted between two and nine times. The chain has TRBV20-1 and TRBJ1-6; D remains ambiguous. V lost 0 bases, J lost 8 bases, and 17 bases lay in between. The CDR3 has 16 residues. The germline V gene encodes CDR1 DFQATT and CDR2 SNEGSKA (reference sequence). The CDR3 sequence is CSARDDRGGDHSPLHF. CDR3 DNA sequence: TGCAGTGCTAGAGATGATCGGGGTGGGGATCATTCACCCCTCCACTTT.

V gene TRBV21-1 combines with J gene TRBJ2-7; no DNA check was done on the table's D call, TRBD1. TRBV21-1 is an annotated pseudogene. The CDR3 has 13 amino acids. In DNA form, the CDR3 reads TGTGCCACCCCGGACAGGGCTTCCTACGAGCAGTACTTC. It yields the protein CATPDRASYEQYF.

This clonotype was recorded a few times. The CDR3 here is CSARGAGLGSNTQYF. The CDR3, as DNA: TGCAGTGCTAGAGGGGCAGGATTGGGGAGTAATACGCAGTATTTT. The chain is built from TRBV20-1 and TRBJ2-3, with D maybe TRBD2 (5 bases). V was trimmed by 1 base and J by 7 bases, leaving 18 bases between them. Germline-derived CDR1 and CDR2 are DFQATT and SNEGSKA (reference sequence). The CDR3 extends over 15 amino acids.

This clonotype occurred a few times. The V call is TRBV9, the J call TRBJ2-7, with 9 bases lining up with TRBD1. This CDR3 comprises 14 residues. V trimming: 2 bases; J trimming: 6 bases; junction bases outside the gene matches: 6. Germline V CDR1 and CDR2: SGDLS, YYNGEE. The CDR3 reads CASSVGTGRGEQYF. The CDR3 DNA sequence: TGTGCCAGCAGCGTCGGGACAGGGCGAGGCGAGCAGTACTTC.

Concerning this clonotype itself: An end of the junction differs from the germline gene, which may be a read error. V gene TRBV20-1 combines with J gene TRBJ1-1, with D tentatively TRBD1 (5 bases). CDR3 size: 12 residues. CDR1 is DFQATT, CDR2 SNEGSKA, per germline (reference sequence). As DNA, the CDR3 is TGCAGTGCTGACCGGTTGGACACTGACGCTTTCTTT. It codes for CSADRLDTDAFF.

The gene calls are TRBV5-5 and TRBJ2-6; no clear D gene. V lost 4 bases, J lost 4 bases, and 6 bases lay in between. CDR1 and CDR2 from the germline V gene are SGHKS and YYEKEE (reference sequence). The CDR3 is 13 residues long. Here the CDR3 reads CASSPGGANVLTF. The CDR3 DNA sequence: TGTGCCAGCAGCCCCGGGGGGGCCAACGTCCTGACTTTC.

This chain connects TRBV6-2 or TRBV6-3 to TRBJ2-2, with 7 nucleotides matching TRBD1. Germline CDR1 reads MNHEY; CDR2 reads SVGEGT. V gave up 0 bases and J gave up 7 bases; unmatched junction bases: 5. The CDR3 extends over 15 amino acids. Here the CDR3 DNA reads TGTGCCAGCAGTTACTCGGGACAGACGAACGGGGAGCTGTTTTTT. It yields the protein CASSYSGQTNGELFF.

The genes are TRBV5-1 and TRBJ2-7; 9 bases line up with TRBD1. Trimming cost V 4 bases and J 1 base; bases outside gene matches: 9. Germline V CDR1 and CDR2: SGHRS, YFSETQ. The CDR3 covers 16 residues. The CDR3 reads CASSGQQGAKSYEQYF. In nucleotides, the CDR3 is TGCGCCAGCAGCGGACAACAGGGGGCGAAGTCCTACGAGCAGTACTTC.

This clonotype was counted only a few times. The rearrangement joins TRBV29-1 to TRBJ2-5; D perhaps matches TRBD1 (6 bases). The CDR3 extends over 14 amino acids. The V gene's germline CDR1 is SQVTM and CDR2 ANQGSEA. The ends were cut back, 1 base at V and 5 bases at J, with 14 bases in the middle. The CDR3 DNA reads TGCAGCGTTGAAGTCCCAGGGGAGTTCGAGACCCAGTACTTC. Its translation is CSVEVPGEFETQYF.